The 12 T cell receptor beta chains listed next were all sequenced from one sample in a study of immune characterization of retroperitoneal liposarcoma. TCRdb processed the PCR reads anew with MiXCR; each CDR3 protein has one entry. The data contain about 5,100 distinct CDR3 sequences, over 25% of them singletons. The material sequenced was tumor tissue. Every receptor here comes from a female donor with retroperitoneal liposarcoma.

The rearrangement links TRBV6-1 to TRBJ2-1; 7 positions match TRBD1. Germline-derived CDR1 and CDR2 are MNHNS and SASEGT. CDR3 length equals 15 residues. Losses at the gene ends were 5 bases for V and 7 bases for J; bases not matched to a gene: 11. The CDR3 here is CASSPKTGVRNEQFF. CDR3 coding DNA: TGTGCCAGCAGTCCTAAAACAGGGGTTAGGAATGAGCAGTTCTTC.

By share of the sample, this clonotype is medium-sized. This rearrangement joins TRBV6-1 to TRBJ2-5; 9 bases match TRBD2. After removal of 4 bases from V and 2 bases from J, the junction contained 2 bases not matched to a gene. The germline CDR1 and CDR2 sequences are MNHNS and SASEGT. This CDR3 is 14 amino acids long. The DNA of the CDR3 is TGTGCCAGCAGTGGGGCGGGAGGGCAAGAGACCCAGTACTTC. Its protein product is CASSGAGGQETQYF.

This chain links TRBV6-1 with TRBJ1-4, with a weak D call TRBD1 (6 bases). The CDR3 extends over 15 amino acids. Trimming shortened V by 5 bases and J by 8 bases, and 18 bases separated the two germline ends. Looked up from germline, CDR1 is MNHNS and CDR2 is SASEGT. The CDR3 bases are TGTGCCAGCAGTAGCGTGACAGGCACCTCGGAAAAACTGTTTTTT. It is translated as CASSSVTGTSEKLFF.

This clonotype was found once. The chain uses TRBV27 and TRBJ2-7; TRBD2 agrees at 10 bases. Looked up from germline, CDR1 is MNHEY and CDR2 is SMNVEV (reference sequence). The CDR3 runs 14 residues. Unmatched junction bases numbered 7, after V lost 8 bases and J lost 3 bases. Here the CDR3 reads CASRRTSGGYEQYF. In DNA form, the CDR3 reads TGTGCCAGCCGGAGGACTAGCGGTGGCTACGAGCAGTACTTC.

The J gene is TRBJ2-1, the V gene TRBV7-8, with 9 bases fitting TRBD2. V lost 1 base and J lost 13; bases outside the gene matches: 14. CDR1 and CDR2 (germline): SGHVS, FQNEAQ. The CDR3 sequence is 16 residues long. CDR3 protein: CASSLELAGLQETQFF. CDR3 DNA: TGTGCCAGCAGCTTAGAGCTAGCGGGATTACAAGAGACCCAGTTCTTC.

The chain employs TRBV6-1 and TRBJ2-5; no clear D gene. With 8 bases removed from V and 11 bases from J, the gap between germline ends came to 21 bases. This CDR3 is built from 13 residues. The germline CDR1 and CDR2 sequences are MNHNS and SASEGT. CDR3 DNA: TGTGCCAGCGCGATCGGCTCCTACAATGAGCAGTACTTC. It translates to CASAIGSYNEQYF.

The sample holds many counts of this clonotype. This could be a read error, since a much larger clone is one nucleotide away. The J gene is TRBJ2-1, the V gene TRBV11-3; 7 bases align to TRBD2. The V and J ends lost 5 bases and 12 bases, in that order; junction bases with no gene match: 10. Germline V gives CDR1 SGHNT, CDR2 YENEEA. This CDR3 contains 13 residues. CDR3 nucleotides: TGTGCCAGCAGCCTTAGCTGGGGGGGGGGGCAGTTCTTC. This gives the protein CASSLSWGGGQFF.

This CDR3 reads CASSERDEQYF. CDR3 nucleotide sequence: TGTGCCAGCAGTGAAAGGGATGAGCAGTACTTC. V is TRBV6-1 and J is TRBJ2-5; D is ambiguous. CDR1 and CDR2 (germline): MNHNS, SASEGT. The CDR3 consists of 11 residues. With 2 bases removed from V and 11 bases from J, the gap between germline ends came to 9 bases.

This clonotype was seen once. CDR3 region: CATSERLAGMIDTQYF. For the CDR3, the DNA is TGTGCCACCAGTGAGCGACTAGCGGGTATGATAGATACGCAGTATTTT. This rearrangement joins TRBV24-1 to TRBJ2-3; 10 bases are a match to TRBD2. Germline CDR1 and CDR2: KGHDR and SFDVKD. This CDR3 has 16 residues. Trimming at V came to 4 bases and at J to 5 bases, leaving 8 bases not matched to a gene.

The V and J genes are TRBV6-1 and TRBJ2-7; D is ambiguous. Per germline, CDR1 MNHNS and CDR2 SASEGT. Trimming shortened V by 2 bases and J by 4 bases, and 3 bases separated the two germline ends. CDR3 length: 11 residues. The CDR3 region is CASSETYEQYF. Written as DNA, the CDR3 is TGTGCCAGCAGTGAAACTTACGAGCAGTACTTC.

Judged by abundance, this clonotype is large (0.1 to 1%). V and J are TRBV7-2 and TRBJ2-1; 9 bases fit TRBD1. Germline loops: CDR1 SGHTA, CDR2 FQGNSA. The CDR3 is 15 residues long. After removal of 5 bases from V and 7 bases from J, the junction contained 9 bases not matched to a gene. CDR3 sequence: CASSAHRGRDNEQFF. CDR3 coding DNA: TGTGCCAGCAGCGCACACAGGGGGCGGGATAATGAGCAGTTCTTC.

This sequence joins TRBV7-2 and TRBJ1-2; no reliable D call. The CDR3 runs 15 residues. V dropped 2 bases and J dropped 8 bases, with 18 bases sitting between them. CDR1 and CDR2 from the germline V gene are SGHTA and FQGNSA. The CDR3 nucleotides are TGTGCCAGCAGCTTAAAAACCCGGGCCTCGAGGGGCTACACCTTC. It yields the protein CASSLKTRASRGYTF. The whole variable domain, remainder taken from reference TRBV7-2 and TRBJ1-2, is GAGVSQSPSNKVTEKGKDVELRCDPISGHTALYWYRQSLGQGLEFLIYFQGNSAPDKSGLPSDRFSAERTGGSVSTLTIQRTQQEDSAVYLCASSLKTRASRGYTFGSGTRLTVV.